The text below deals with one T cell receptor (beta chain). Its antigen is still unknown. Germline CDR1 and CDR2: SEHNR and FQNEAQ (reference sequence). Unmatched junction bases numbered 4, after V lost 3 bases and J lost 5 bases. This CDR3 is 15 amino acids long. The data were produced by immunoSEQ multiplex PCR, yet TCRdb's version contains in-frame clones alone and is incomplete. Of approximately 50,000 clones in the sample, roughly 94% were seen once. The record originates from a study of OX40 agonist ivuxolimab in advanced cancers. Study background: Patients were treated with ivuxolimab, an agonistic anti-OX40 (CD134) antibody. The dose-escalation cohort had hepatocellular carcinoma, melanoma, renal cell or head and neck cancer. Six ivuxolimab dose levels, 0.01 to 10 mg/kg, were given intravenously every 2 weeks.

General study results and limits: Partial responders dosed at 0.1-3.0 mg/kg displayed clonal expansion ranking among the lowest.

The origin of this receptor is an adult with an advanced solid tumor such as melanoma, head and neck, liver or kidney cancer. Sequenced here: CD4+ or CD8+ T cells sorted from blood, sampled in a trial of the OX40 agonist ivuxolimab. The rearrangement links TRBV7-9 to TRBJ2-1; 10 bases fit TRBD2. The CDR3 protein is CASSLASGRDNEQFF. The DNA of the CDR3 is TGTGCCAGCAGCTTGGCTAGCGGGAGAGACAATGAGCAGTTCTTC.